These 21 T cell receptor beta chains originate from one sample sequenced in a study of control samples from healthy donors and cancer patients. Produced via immunoSEQ multiplex PCR; TCRdb's table is partial and in-frame only. Of about 220,000 clones listed, just under 95% are singletons. Specimen: blood. The origin of the receptors is a man over 45 in good health.

This chain uses TRBV28 with TRBJ1-1, with D perhaps matching TRBD1 (5 bases). The CDR3 is made up of 15 amino acids. V was cut by 3 bases and J by 7 bases, with 18 bases left in between. The germline V gene encodes CDR1 MDHEN and CDR2 SYDVKM. The CDR3 sequence is CASSLRQGTRSEAFF. The CDR3 DNA follows: TGTGCCAGCAGTTTGAGGCAGGGCACCAGAAGTGAAGCTTTCTTT.

This chain uses TRBV6-4 with TRBJ1-6, with 10 bases lining up with TRBD1. CDR3 size: 14 residues. Germline V gives CDR1 MRHNA, CDR2 SNTAGT. The V segment lost 9 bases and the J segment 12 bases; nucleotides outside the gene matches: 11. The CDR3 loop reads CASARGTGEVPLHF. The CDR3 bases are TGTGCCAGTGCGAGAGGGACAGGGGAGGTACCCCTCCACTTT.

The chain joins TRBV10-1 to TRBJ2-2; either TRBD1 or TRBD2 may fit D (5 bases each). Germline CDR1 reads WNHNN; CDR2 reads SYGVQD (reference sequence). The CDR3 sequence is 14 residues long. V was shortened by 10 bases and J by 4 bases, with 16 bases between the two germline ends. The chain's CDR3 is CATSTGTLTGELFF. In DNA form, the CDR3 reads TGCGCCACGTCAACGGGGACCCTCACCGGGGAGCTGTTTTTT.

CDR3 region: CASNPGQGLSGGYTF. CDR3 DNA: TGTGCCAGCAACCCGGGACAGGGGTTGTCTGGCGGCTACACCTTC. The V gene is TRBV2, the J gene TRBJ1-2; 10 bases are shared with TRBD1. V shed 7 bases, J shed 8 bases, and the junction held 13 bases outside the gene matches. Germline V lookup: CDR1 SNHLY, CDR2 FYNNEI. This CDR3 region has 15 residues.

The rearrangement joins TRBV5-4 to TRBJ1-3, with D possibly TRBD1 on 5 matching bases. This CDR3 contains 16 residues. V shed 3 bases and J shed 0 bases, with 13 bases lying between them. Germline V CDR1 and CDR2: SGHNT, YYREEE (reference sequence). CDR3 in DNA: TGTGCCAGCAGCTCCGCACAGGCAAACTCTGGAAACACCATATATTTT. Protein: CASSSAQANSGNTIYF. Using reference TRBV5-4 and TRBJ1-3 for the parts outside the CDR3, the full variable domain is ETGVTQSPTHLIKTRGQQVTLRCSSQSGHNTVSWYQQALGQGPQFIFQYYREEENGRGNFPPRFSGLQFPNYSSELNVNALELDDSALYLCASSSAQANSGNTIYFGEGSWLTVV.

The chain couples TRBV5-1 to TRBJ2-2; D is unresolved. CDR1 is SGHRS and CDR2 is YFSETQ in the germline V gene. Trimming left V 1 base short and J 3 bases short, with 10 bases between. This CDR3 has 15 residues. In nucleotides, the CDR3 is TGCGCCAGCAGCTTGCGGCCAGAAGACACCGGGGAGCTGTTTTTT. It translates to CASSLRPEDTGELFF.

This clone was counted a single time. The J gene is TRBJ1-3, the V gene TRBV11-2, with D perhaps matching TRBD1 (5 bases). Trimming left V 1 base short and J 2 bases short, with 9 bases between. The CDR3 runs to 15 residues. CDR1 and CDR2 (germline): SGHAT, FQNNGV. The CDR3 loop is CASSLVAGTGNTIYF. The DNA for the CDR3 is TGTGCCAGCAGCTTAGTCGCAGGGACTGGAAACACCATATATTTT.

This chain links TRBV15 with TRBJ2-3, with D possibly matching TRBD1 (5 bases). The germline gives CDR1 LNHNV, CDR2 YYDKDF (reference sequence). V shed 0 bases and J shed 1 base, with 11 bases lying between them. The CDR3 sequence is 16 residues long. For the CDR3, the DNA is TGTGCCACCAGCAGAGATAAGGGGCTGGGCACAGATACGCAGTATTTT. Translating gives CATSRDKGLGTDTQYF.

The J gene is TRBJ2-7, the V gene TRBV20-1; D tentatively reads TRBD1 or TRBD2 (5 bases each). Germline CDR1 is DFQATT and CDR2 is SNEGSKA (reference sequence). V was cut by 3 bases and J by 6 bases, with 18 bases left in between. This CDR3 has 14 residues. CDR3 DNA: TGCAGTGCTAGTAAAGGTGGGGACGTGGGCGAGCAGTACTTC. This encodes CSASKGGDVGEQYF.

The chain uses TRBV2 and TRBJ1-4; tentative D call: TRBD1 (5 bases). CDR1 is SNHLY and CDR2 is FYNNEI in the germline V gene. This CDR3 comprises 13 residues. Trimming took off 6 bases at V and 5 bases at J, with 10 bases between the two ends. This chain's CDR3 is CASRTGTNEKLFF. In DNA, the CDR3 is TGTGCCAGCAGAACAGGCACCAATGAAAAACTGTTTTTT.

The J gene is TRBJ1-2, the V gene TRBV7-2, with D perhaps matching TRBD1 (6 bases). Trimming removed 3 bases from V and 8 bases from J, with 10 bases in between. The germline V gene has CDR1 SGHTA and CDR2 FQGNSA. The CDR3 runs 12 residues. This CDR3 is CASSFRGYGYTF. The CDR3 coding sequence is TGTGCCAGCAGCTTTAGGGGGTACGGCTACACCTTC.

This clone appeared once. The chain links TRBV19 to TRBJ2-1; D is unresolved. CDR3 length equals 14 residues. Trimming took off 7 bases at V and 5 bases at J, with 15 bases between the two ends. From germline, CDR1 is LNHDA and CDR2 SQIVND (reference sequence). The DNA for the CDR3 is TGTGCCAGTATGCCCGACGGGCGAGACAATGAGCAGTTCTTC. Translating it yields CASMPDGRDNEQFF. Supplemented by reference TRBV19 and TRBJ2-1, the full variable domain reads DGGITQSPKYLFRKEGQNVTLSCEQNLNHDAMYWYRQDPGQGLRLIYYSQIVNDFQKGDIAEGYSVSREKKESFPLTVTSAQKNPTAFYLCASMPDGRDNEQFFGPGTRLTVL.

The chain links TRBV28 to TRBJ1-5, with D perhaps matching TRBD1 (6 bases). V dropped 6 bases and J dropped 5 bases, with 14 bases sitting between them. Germline values: CDR1 MDHEN, CDR2 SYDVKM. The length of the CDR3 is 14 residues. The CDR3 DNA is TGTGCCAGCAGGCCCCGACAGGCGCATCAGCCCCAGCATTTT. It is translated as CASRPRQAHQPQHF.

The chain is built from TRBV6-5 and TRBJ2-2; no clear D gene. The CDR3 totals 15 residues. Germline CDR1 is MNHEY and CDR2 is SVGAGI. V lost 5 bases and J lost 1, with 11 bases in between. The DNA of the CDR3 is TGTGCCAGCAGTCCCCGGACGGTGAACACCGGGGAGCTGTTTTTT. Amino acids: CASSPRTVNTGELFF.

A single count supports this clone. The gene calls are TRBV24-1 and TRBJ2-5; the match to TRBD2 covers 14 bases. The germline V gene encodes CDR1 KGHDR and CDR2 SFDVKD. The length of the CDR3 is 16 residues. The junction had 4 bases not matched to a gene; V was cut back by 6 bases and J by 2 bases. This CDR3 is CATSRTSGGLQETQYF. CDR3 nucleotide sequence: TGTGCCACCAGTCGGACTAGCGGGGGGTTGCAAGAGACCCAGTACTTC.

The J gene is TRBJ2-4, the V gene TRBV28, with 11 bases that match TRBD2. The germline CDR1 and CDR2 sequences are MDHEN and SYDVKM. The V gene end was trimmed by 3 bases and the J gene end by 0 bases; junction bases not matched to a gene: 7. This CDR3 has 18 residues. The CDR3 loop reads CASSLGSGGALAKNIQYF. The DNA for the CDR3 is TGTGCCAGCAGTTTGGGTAGCGGGGGGGCCCTAGCCAAAAACATTCAGTACTTC.

The chain employs TRBV7-9 and TRBJ1-5; D is perhaps TRBD1 (5 bases). The CDR3 is 16 amino acids. Germline values: CDR1 SEHNR, CDR2 FQNEAQ (reference sequence). The germline V and J ends were trimmed by 1 base and 3 bases, with 13 bases remaining between them. The CDR3 loop reads CASSLVGGGLNQPQHF. The CDR3 DNA is TGTGCCAGCAGCTTAGTTGGGGGGGGACTCAATCAGCCCCAGCATTTT.

The V gene is TRBV29-1, the J gene TRBJ1-1; D gene ambiguous. Germline CDR1 and CDR2: SQVTM and ANQGSEA. The CDR3 has 13 amino acids. V lost 7 bases and J 7 bases, leaving 19 bases between the germline ends. The CDR3 DNA is TGCAGCGCTGTGACGGAATCGTATAATGAAGCTTTCTTT. Protein sequence: CSAVTESYNEAFF.

The chain carries TRBV3-1 (or the pseudogene TRBV3-2) and TRBJ1-2, with 9 bases matching TRBD1. Germline CDR1 reads LGHDT; CDR2 reads YNNKEL (reference sequence). V shed 7 bases and J 8 bases; nucleotides not matched to a gene: 8. CDR3 size: 13 residues. CDR3 sequence (DNA): TGTGCCAGCACATTACAGGGGGCGGGAGGCTACACCTTC. Protein: CASTLQGAGGYTF.

The chain recombines TRBV5-1 with TRBJ2-7; 9 nucleotides line up with TRBD1. Germline V gene lookup returns CDR1 SGHRS and CDR2 YFSETQ. This CDR3 contains 14 residues. V was pared by 1 base and J by 7 bases, with 6 bases of the junction left unmatched. The CDR3 loop reads CASSLLAGTGEQYV. In DNA, the CDR3 is TGCGCCAGCAGCTTGTTAGCAGGGACAGGGGAGCAGTACGTC.

This rearrangement joins TRBV19 to TRBJ2-5; D remains ambiguous. V was trimmed by 3 bases and J by 2 bases, leaving 13 bases between them. The CDR3 is made up of 15 amino acids. Germline V gene sequence: CDR1 LNHDA, CDR2 SQIVND (reference sequence). CDR3 sequence: CASSIGGVGQETQYF. The CDR3 coding sequence is TGTGCCAGTAGTATTGGTGGGGTAGGTCAAGAGACCCAGTACTTC.